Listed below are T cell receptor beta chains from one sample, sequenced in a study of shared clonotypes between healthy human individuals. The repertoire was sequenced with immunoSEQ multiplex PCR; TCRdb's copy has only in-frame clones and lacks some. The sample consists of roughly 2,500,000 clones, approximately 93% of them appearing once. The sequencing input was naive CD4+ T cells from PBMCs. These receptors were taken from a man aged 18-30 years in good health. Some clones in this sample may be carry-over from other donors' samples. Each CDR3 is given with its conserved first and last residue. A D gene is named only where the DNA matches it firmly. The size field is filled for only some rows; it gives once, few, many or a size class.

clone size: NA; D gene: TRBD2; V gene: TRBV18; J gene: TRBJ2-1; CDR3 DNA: TGTGCCAGCTCACTATTAGCGGGAGCCTACAATGAGCAGTTCTTC; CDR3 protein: CASSLLAGAYNEQFF
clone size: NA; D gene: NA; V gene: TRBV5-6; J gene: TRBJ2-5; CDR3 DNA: TGTGCCAGCAGCTTGTTCGCGGCGACCCAGTACTTC; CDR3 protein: CASSLFAATQYF
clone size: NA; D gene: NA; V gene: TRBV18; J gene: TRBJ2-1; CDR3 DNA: TGTGCCAGCTCACCGTCTACCTACAATGAGCAGTTCTTC; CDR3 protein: CASSPSTYNEQFF
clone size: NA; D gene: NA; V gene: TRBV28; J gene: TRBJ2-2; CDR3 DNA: TGTGCCAGCATGGGGACATCGAACACCGGGGAGCTGTTTTTT; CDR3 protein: CASMGTSNTGELFF
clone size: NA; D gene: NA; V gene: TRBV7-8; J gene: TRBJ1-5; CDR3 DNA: TGTGCCAGCAGCTTAGGAGGGAATCCGGTGCCCCAGCATTTT; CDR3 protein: CASSLGGNPVPQHF
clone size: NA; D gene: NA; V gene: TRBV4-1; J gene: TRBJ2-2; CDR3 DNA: TGCGCCAGCACCCGACCGAACACCGGGGAGCTGTTTTTT; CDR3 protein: CASTRPNTGELFF
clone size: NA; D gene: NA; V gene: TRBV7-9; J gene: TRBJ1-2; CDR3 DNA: TGTGCCAGCCACCCCTACACCTTC; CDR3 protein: CASHPYTF
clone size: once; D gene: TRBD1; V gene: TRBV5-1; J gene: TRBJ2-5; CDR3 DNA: TGCGCCAGCAGCTTAGGACAGGGCCAGACCCAGTACTTC; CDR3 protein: CASSLGQGQTQYF
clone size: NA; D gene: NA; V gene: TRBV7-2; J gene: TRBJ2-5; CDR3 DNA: TGTGCCAGCAGCTTAGAGAGCGCCACCCAAGAGACCCAGTACTTC; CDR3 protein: CASSLESATQETQYF
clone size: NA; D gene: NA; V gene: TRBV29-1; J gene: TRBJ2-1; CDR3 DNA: TGCAGCGTTGTGGGGTGGCAGATGGATAATGAGCAGTTCTTC; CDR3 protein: CSVVGWQMDNEQFF
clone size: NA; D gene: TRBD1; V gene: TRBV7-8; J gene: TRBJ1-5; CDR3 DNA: TGTGCCAGCAGCCTACAACAGGGGGCACCATCGATAGCAAATCAGCCCCAGCATTTT; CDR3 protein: CASSLQQGAPSIANQPQHF
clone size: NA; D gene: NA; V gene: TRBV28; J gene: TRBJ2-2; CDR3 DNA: TGTGCCACCTTTGGAGGGCTTAGCGTCGGGGAGCTGTTTTTT; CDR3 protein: CATFGGLSVGELFF
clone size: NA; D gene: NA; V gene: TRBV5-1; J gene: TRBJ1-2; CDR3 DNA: TGCGCCAGCAGCTTGGCTCCCGGGGATGGCTACACCTTC; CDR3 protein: CASSLAPGDGYTF
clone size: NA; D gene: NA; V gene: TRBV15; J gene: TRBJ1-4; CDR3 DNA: TGTGCCACCAGCCAGGGCTCAACTAATGAAAAACTGTTTTTT; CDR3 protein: CATSQGSTNEKLFF
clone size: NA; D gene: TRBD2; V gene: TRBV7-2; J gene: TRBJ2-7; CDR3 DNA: TGTGCCAGCAGCCTCGTACTAGCGAACGAGCAGTACTTC; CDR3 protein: CASSLVLANEQYF
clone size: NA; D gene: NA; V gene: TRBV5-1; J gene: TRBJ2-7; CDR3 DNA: TGCGCCAGCAGCCCAGGGGAGGGCTCCTACGAGCAGTACTTC; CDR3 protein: CASSPGEGSYEQYF
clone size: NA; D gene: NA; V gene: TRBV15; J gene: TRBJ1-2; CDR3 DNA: TGTGCCACCAGCAGGGGCGGGGTGAACGTCGGCTACACCTTC; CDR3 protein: CATSRGGVNVGYTF
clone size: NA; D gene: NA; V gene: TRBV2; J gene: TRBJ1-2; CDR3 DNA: TGTGCCAGCAGCGCACAGGGATTGGACTATGGCTACACCTTC; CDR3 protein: CASSAQGLDYGYTF
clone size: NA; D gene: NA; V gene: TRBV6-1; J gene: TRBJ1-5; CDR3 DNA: TGTGCCAGCAGTGAAAGCCAGTGGAGCAATCAGCCCCAGCATTTT; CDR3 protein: CASSESQWSNQPQHF
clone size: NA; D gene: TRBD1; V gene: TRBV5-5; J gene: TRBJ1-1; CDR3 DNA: TGTGCCAGCATCACGCCCTGGACAGGCCGGGGCACTGAAGCTTTCTTT; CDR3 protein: CASITPWTGRGTEAFF
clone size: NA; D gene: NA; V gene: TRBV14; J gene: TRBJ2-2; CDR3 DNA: TGTGCCAGCAGCCCGCTAGGACGGTCGAACACCGGGGAGCTGTTTTTT; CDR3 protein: CASSPLGRSNTGELFF
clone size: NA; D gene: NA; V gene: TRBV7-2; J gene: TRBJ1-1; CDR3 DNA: TGTGCCAGCAGCGCTAATAGGGACACTGAAGCTTTCTTT; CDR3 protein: CASSANRDTEAFF
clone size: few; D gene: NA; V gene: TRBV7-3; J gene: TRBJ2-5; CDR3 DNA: TGTGCCAGCAGCTTACGACAGGAAGAGACCCAGTACTTC; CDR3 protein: CASSLRQEETQYF
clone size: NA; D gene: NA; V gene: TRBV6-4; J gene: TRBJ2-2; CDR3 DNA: TGTGCCAGCAGCCAGCTGAACACCGGGGAGCTGTTTTTT; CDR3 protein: CASSQLNTGELFF
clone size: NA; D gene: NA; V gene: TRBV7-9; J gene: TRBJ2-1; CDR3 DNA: TGTGCCAGCAGCCACCCCCCACCGAGGAATGAGCAGTTCTTC; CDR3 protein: CASSHPPPRNEQFF
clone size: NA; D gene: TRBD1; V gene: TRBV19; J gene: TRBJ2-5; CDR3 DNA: TGTGCCAGTAATCCCGGACAGGGCGCAGAGACCCAGTACTTC; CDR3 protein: CASNPGQGAETQYF
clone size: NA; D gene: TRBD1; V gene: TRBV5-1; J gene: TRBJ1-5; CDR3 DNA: TGCGCCAGCAGCTTCGGACAGGGGGACAATCAGCCCCAGCATTTT; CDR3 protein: CASSFGQGDNQPQHF
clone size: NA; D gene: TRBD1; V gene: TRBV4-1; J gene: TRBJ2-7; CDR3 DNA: TGCGCCAGCAGCCAGTACAGGGGTCCCTACGAGCAGTACTTC; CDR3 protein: CASSQYRGPYEQYF
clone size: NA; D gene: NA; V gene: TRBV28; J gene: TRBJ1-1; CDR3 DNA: TGTGCCAGCAGCGTAGACAGGAACACTGAAGCTTTCTTT; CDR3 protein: CASSVDRNTEAFF
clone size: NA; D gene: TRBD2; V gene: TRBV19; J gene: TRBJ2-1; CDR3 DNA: TGTGCCAGTAGTACGTGGACTAGCGGGAGGGCCACGGATGAGCAGTTCTTC; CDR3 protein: CASSTWTSGRATDEQFF
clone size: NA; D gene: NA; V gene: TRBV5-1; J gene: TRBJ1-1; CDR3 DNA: TGCGCCAGCAGCTTAGGGGGAGACACTGAAGCTTTCTTT; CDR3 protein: CASSLGGDTEAFF
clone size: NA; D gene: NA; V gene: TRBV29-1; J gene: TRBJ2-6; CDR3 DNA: TGCAGCGTTTCGGGAGACTCTGGGGCCAACGTCCTGACTTTC; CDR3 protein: CSVSGDSGANVLTF
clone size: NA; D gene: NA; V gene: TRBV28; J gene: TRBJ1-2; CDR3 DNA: TGTGCCAGCAGTTTATTGCGGGTCAGGGACTATGGCTACACCTTC; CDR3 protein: CASSLLRVRDYGYTF
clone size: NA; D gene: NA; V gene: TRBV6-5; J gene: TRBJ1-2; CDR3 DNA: TGTGCCTCCTTTTTTTATGGCTACACCTTC; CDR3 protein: CASFFYGYTF
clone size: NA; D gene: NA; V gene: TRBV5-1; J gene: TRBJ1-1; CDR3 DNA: TGCGCCAGCAGCGGAACCGGGACGGAGTACACTGAAGCTTTCTTT; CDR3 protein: CASSGTGTEYTEAFF
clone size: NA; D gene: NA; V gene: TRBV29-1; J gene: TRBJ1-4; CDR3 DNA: TGCAGCGTTGGGGGGGGTTTCGATGAAAAACTGTTTTTT; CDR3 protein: CSVGGGFDEKLFF
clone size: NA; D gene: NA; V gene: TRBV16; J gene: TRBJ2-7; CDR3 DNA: TGTGCCAGCAGCCAGGCAGGGGCTATCGAGCAGTACTTC; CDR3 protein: CASSQAGAIEQYF
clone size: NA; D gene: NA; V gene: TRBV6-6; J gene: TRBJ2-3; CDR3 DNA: TGTGCCAGCAGTAAGGCCGAGTCTAGCACAGATACGCAGTATTTT; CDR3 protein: CASSKAESSTDTQYF
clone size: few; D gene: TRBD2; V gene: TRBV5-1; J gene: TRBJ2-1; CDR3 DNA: TGCGCCAGCAGCTTGGTAGCGGGAGTCTCCTACAATGAGCAGTTCTTC; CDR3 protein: CASSLVAGVSYNEQFF
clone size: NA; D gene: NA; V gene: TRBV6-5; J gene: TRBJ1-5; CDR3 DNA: TGTGCCAGCAGTTACGTGCAGGGAAGGCAGCCCCAGCATTTT; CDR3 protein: CASSYVQGRQPQHF
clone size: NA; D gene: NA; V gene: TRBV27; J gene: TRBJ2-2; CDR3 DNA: TGTGCCAGCAGTAGAAAGTCCCCTTCCACCGGGGAGCTGTTTTTT; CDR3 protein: CASSRKSPSTGELFF